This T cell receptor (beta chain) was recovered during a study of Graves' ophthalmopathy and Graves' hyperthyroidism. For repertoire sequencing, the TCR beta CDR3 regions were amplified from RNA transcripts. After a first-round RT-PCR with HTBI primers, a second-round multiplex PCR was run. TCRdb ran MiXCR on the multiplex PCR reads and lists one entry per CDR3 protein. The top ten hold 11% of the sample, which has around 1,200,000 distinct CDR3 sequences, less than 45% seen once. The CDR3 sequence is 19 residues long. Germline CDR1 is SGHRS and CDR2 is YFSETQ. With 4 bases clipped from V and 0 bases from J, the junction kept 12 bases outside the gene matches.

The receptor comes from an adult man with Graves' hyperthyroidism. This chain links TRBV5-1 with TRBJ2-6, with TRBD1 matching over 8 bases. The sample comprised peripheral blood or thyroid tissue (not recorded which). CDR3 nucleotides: TGCGCCAGCAGCACGGGACAGGTAATTACCAGCTCTGGGGCCAACGTCCTGACTTTC. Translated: CASSTGQVITSSGANVLTF.